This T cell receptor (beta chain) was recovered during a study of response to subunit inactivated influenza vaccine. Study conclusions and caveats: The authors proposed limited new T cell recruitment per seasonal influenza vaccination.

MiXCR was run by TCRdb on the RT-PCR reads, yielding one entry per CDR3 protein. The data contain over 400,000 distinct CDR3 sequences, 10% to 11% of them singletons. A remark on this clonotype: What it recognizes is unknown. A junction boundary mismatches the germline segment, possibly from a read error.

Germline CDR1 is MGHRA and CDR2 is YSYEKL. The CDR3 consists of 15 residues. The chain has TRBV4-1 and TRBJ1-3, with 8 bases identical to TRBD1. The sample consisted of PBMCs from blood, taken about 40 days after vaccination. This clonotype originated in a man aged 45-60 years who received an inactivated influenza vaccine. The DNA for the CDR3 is TGCGCCAGCAGCCCCATCAGGGGGACAGGAAGCACCATATATTTT. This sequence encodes CASSPIRGTGSTIYF.